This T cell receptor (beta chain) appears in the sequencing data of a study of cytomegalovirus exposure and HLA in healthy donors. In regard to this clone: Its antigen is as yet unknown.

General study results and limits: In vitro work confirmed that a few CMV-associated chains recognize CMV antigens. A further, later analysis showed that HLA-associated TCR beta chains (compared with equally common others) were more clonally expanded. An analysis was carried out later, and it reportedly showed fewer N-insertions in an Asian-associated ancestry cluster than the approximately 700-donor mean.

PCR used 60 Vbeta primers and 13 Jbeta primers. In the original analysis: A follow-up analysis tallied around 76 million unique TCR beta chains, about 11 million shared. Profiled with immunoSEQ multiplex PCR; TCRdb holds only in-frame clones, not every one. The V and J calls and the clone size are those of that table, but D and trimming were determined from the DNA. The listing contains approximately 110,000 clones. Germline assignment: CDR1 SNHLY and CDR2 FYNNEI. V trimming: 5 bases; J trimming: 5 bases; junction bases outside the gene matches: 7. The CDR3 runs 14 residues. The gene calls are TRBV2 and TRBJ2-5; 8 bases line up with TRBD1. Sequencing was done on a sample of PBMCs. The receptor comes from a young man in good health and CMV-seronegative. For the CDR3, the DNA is TGTGCCAGCAGTATTGGACAGGGTTGGGAGACCCAGTACTTC. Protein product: CASSIGQGWETQYF.